This TCR beta chain was sequenced in a study of T-cell memory formation after mild COVID-19. General observations from the study: Researchers report contracting CD4+ clones mostly in CM and EM, with CD8+ clones in EMRA.

A few counts support this clonotype. Its target is unknown. One end of the junction is discordant with germline, which a read error may explain. The germline CDR1 and CDR2 sequences are SEHNR and FQNEAQ (reference sequence). The CDR3 length is 11 residues. TCRdb processed the 5' RACE reads anew with MiXCR; each CDR3 protein has one entry. The sample gives 400,000 or so distinct CDR3 sequences, 15% to 25% of which show up once; 7.5% to 10% is in the top ten. V usage is TRBV7-9 and J usage is TRBJ1-4; D gene ambiguous. This receptor was identified in an adult woman who had mild COVID-19 (a few samples of this study predate the infection). Cell type and time point are not known. Sequencing was carried out using PBMCs or a T cell subset sorted from them (not recorded which). CDR3 DNA: TGTGCCAGCAGCTTATACGTGCTCATGGTTTTT. Its protein is CASSLYVLMVF.